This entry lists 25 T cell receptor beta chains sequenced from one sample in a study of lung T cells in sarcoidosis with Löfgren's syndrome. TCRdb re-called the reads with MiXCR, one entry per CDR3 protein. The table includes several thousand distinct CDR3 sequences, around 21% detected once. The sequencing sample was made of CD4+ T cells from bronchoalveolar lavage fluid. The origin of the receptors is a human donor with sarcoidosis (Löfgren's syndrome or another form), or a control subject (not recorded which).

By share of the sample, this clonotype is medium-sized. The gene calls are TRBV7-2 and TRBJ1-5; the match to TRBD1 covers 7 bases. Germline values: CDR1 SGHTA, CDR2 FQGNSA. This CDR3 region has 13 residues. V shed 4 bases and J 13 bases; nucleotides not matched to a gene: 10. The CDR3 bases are TGTGCCAGCAGCTCATTGGGGGACAGTAATCAGCATTTT. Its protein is CASSSLGDSNQHF.

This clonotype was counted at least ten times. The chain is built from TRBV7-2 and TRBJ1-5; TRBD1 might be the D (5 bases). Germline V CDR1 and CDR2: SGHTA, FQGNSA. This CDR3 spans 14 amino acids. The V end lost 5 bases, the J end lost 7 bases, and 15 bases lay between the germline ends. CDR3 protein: CASSPRQGGQPQHF. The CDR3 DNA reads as TGTGCCAGCAGCCCTCGGCAGGGAGGGCAGCCCCAGCATTTT.

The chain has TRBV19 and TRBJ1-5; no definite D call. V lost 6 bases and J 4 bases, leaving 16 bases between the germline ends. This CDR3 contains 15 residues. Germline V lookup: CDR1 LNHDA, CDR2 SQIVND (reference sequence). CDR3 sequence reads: CASRWSARGNQPQHF. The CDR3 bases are TGTGCCAGTAGATGGTCGGCGCGAGGAAATCAGCCCCAGCATTTT.

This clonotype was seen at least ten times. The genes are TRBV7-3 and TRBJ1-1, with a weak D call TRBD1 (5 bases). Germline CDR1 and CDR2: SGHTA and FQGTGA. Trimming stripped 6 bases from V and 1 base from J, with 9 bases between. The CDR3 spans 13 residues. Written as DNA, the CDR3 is TGTGCCAGCAGGGTCGGGGGGAACACTGAAGCTTTCTTT. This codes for CASRVGGNTEAFF.

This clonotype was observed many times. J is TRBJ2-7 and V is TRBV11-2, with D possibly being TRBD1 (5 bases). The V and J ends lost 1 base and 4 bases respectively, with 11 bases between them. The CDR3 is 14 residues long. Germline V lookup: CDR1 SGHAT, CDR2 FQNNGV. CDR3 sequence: CASSLVGHTYEQYF. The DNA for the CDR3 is TGTGCCAGCAGCTTAGTAGGACACACGTACGAGCAGTACTTC.

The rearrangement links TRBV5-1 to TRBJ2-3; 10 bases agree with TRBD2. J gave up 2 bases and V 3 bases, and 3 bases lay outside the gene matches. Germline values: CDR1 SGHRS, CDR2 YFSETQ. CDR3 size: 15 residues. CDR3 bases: TGCGCCAGCAGCTGGACTAGCGGCTTCACAGATACGCAGTATTTT. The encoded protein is CASSWTSGFTDTQYF. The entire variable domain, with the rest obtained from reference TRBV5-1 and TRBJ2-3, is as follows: KAGVTQTPRYLIKTRGQQVTLSCSPISGHRSVSWYQQTPGQGLQFLFEYFSETQRNKGNFPGRFSGRQFSNSRSEMNVSTLELGDSALYLCASSWTSGFTDTQYFGPGTRLTVL.

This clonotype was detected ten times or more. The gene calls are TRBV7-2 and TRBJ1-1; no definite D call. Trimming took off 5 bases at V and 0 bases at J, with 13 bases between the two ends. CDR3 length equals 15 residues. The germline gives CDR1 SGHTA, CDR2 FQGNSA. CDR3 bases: TGTGCCAGCAGCCCCAGGCCAGGCATGAACACTGAAGCTTTCTTT. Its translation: CASSPRPGMNTEAFF.

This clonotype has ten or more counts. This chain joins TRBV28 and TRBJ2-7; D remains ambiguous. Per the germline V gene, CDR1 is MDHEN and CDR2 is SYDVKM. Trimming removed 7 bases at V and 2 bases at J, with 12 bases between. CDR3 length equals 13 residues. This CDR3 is CASTATSTYEQYF. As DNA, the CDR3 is TGTGCCAGCACCGCGACAAGCACCTACGAGCAGTACTTC.

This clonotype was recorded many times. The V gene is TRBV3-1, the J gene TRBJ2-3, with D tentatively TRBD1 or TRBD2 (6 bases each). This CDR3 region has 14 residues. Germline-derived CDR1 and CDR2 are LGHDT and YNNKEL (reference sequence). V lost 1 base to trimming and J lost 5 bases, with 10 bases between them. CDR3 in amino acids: CASSQGRGQDTQYF. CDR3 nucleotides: TGTGCCAGCAGCCAAGGTCGGGGGCAAGATACGCAGTATTTT.

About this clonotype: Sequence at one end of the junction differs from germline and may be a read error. CDR3 sequence: CASSFQSLGNTEELFF. The CDR3 DNA reads as TGTGCCAGCAGCTTCCAGTCGTTGGGAAACACCGAGGAGCTGTTTTTT. The genes are TRBV7-8 and TRBJ2-2; D unclear. Germline V gives CDR1 SGHVS, CDR2 FQNEAQ. The CDR3 has 16 residues.

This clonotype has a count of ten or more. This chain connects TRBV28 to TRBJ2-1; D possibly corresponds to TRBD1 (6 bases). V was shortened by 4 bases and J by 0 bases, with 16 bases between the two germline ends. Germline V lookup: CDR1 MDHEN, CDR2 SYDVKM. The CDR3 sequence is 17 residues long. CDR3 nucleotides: TGTGCCAGCAGTTCCAGACAGGTCCTGAGCTCCTACAATGAGCAGTTCTTC. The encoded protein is CASSSRQVLSSYNEQFF.

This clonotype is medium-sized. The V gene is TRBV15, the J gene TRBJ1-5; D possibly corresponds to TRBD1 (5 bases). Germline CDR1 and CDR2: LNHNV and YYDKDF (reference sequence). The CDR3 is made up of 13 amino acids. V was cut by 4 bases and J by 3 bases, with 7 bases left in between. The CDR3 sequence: CATSTDNNQPQHF. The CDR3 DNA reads TGTGCCACCAGCACGGACAACAATCAGCCCCAGCATTTT.

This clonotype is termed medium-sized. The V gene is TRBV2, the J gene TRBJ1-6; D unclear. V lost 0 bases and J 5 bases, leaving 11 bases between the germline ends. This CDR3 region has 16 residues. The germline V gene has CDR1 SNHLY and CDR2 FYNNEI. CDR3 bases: TGTGCCAGCAGTGAAGCGCTTCCCCGGAATAATTCACCCCTCCACTTT. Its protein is CASSEALPRNNSPLHF.

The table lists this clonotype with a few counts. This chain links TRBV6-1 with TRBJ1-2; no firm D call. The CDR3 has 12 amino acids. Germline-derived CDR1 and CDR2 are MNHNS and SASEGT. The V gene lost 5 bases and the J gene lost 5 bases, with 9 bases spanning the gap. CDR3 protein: CASSPRMYGYTF. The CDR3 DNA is TGTGCCAGCAGTCCTCGCATGTATGGCTACACCTTC.

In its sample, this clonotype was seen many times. The CDR3 region is CSARTRDKETQYF. The CDR3 bases are TGCAGTGCTAGAACCCGGGATAAAGAGACCCAGTACTTC. V usage is TRBV20-1 and J usage is TRBJ2-5; TRBD2 is a possible D gene (5 bases). This CDR3 spans 13 amino acids. Trimming took 2 bases from V and 3 from J, leaving 10 bases between them. Germline V CDR1 and CDR2: DFQATT, SNEGSKA (reference sequence).

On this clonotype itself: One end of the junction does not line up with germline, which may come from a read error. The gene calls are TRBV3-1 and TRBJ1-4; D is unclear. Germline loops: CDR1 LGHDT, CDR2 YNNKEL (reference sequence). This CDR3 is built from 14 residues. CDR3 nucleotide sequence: TGCGCCAGCACCAGGCGGGCAACTAATGAAAAACTGTTTTTT. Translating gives CASTRRATNEKLFF.

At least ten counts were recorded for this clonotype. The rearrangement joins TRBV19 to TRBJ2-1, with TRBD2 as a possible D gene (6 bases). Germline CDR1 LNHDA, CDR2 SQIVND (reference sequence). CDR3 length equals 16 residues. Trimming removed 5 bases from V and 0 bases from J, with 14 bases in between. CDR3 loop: CASSGGAANSYNEQFF. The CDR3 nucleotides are TGTGCCAGTAGTGGAGGGGCAGCCAACTCCTACAATGAGCAGTTCTTC.

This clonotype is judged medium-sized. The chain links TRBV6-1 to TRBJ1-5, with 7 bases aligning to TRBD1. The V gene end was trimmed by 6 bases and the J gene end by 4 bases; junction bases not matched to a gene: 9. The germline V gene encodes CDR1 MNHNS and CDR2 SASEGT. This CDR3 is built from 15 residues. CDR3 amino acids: CASRGAGGVNQPQHF. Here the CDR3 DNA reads TGTGCCAGCAGGGGGGCAGGGGGTGTTAATCAGCCCCAGCATTTT.

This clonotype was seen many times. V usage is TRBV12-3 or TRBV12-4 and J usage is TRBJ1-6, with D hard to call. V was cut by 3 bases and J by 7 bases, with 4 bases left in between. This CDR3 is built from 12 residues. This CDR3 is CASSFSNSPLHF. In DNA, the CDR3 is TGTGCCAGCAGTTTCTCCAATTCACCCCTCCACTTT.

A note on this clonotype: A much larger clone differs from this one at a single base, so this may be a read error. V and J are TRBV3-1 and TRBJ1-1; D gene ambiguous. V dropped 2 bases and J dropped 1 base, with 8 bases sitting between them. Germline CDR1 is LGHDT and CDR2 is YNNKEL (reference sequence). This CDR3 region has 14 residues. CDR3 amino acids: CASSQYSENTEAFF. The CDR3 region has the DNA TGTGCCAGCAGCCAATATTCAGAGAACACTGAAGCTTTCTTT.

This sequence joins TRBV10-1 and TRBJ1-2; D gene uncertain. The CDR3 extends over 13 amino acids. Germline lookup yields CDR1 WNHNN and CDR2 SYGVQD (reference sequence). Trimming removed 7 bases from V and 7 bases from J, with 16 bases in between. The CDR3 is CASTIVASCGYTF. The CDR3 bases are TGCGCCAGCACTATTGTCGCAAGTTGTGGCTACACCTTC.

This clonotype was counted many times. The CDR3 loop reads CASSPGTGDEKLFF. Written as DNA, the CDR3 is TGTGCCAGCTCACCCGGGACAGGGGATGAAAAACTGTTTTTT. The chain combines TRBV18 with TRBJ1-4, with TRBD1 matching over 10 bases. This CDR3 has 14 amino acids. The germline gives CDR1 KGHSH, CDR2 LQKENI. V shed 3 bases and J 6 bases; nucleotides not matched to a gene: 1. Full variable domain (rest looked up from reference TRBV18 and TRBJ1-4): NAGVMQNPRHLVRRRGQEARLRCSPMKGHSHVYWYRQLPEEGLKFMVYLQKENIIDESGMPKERFSAEFPKEGPSILRIQQVVRGDSAAYFCASSPGTGDEKLFFGSGTQLSVL.

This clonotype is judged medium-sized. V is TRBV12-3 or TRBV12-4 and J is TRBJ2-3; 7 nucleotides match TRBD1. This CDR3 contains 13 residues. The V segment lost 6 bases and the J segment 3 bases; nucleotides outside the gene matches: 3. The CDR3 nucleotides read TGTGCCAGCAGCACGGACAGGACAGATACGCAGTATTTT. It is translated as CASSTDRTDTQYF.

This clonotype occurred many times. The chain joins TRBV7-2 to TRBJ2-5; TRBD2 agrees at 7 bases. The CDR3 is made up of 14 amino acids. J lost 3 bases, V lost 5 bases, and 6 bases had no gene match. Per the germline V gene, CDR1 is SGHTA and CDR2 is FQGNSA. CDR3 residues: CASSNAGTKETQYF. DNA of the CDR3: TGTGCCAGCAGCAACGCGGGGACTAAAGAGACCCAGTACTTC.

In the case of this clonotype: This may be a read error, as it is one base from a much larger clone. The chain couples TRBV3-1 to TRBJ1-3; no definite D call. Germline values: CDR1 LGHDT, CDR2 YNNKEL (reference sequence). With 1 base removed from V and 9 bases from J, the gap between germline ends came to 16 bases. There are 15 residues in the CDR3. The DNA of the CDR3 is TGTGCCAGCAGCCAAGGAGGGAGTCAGGCCATCACCATATATTTT. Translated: CASSQGGSQAITIYF.